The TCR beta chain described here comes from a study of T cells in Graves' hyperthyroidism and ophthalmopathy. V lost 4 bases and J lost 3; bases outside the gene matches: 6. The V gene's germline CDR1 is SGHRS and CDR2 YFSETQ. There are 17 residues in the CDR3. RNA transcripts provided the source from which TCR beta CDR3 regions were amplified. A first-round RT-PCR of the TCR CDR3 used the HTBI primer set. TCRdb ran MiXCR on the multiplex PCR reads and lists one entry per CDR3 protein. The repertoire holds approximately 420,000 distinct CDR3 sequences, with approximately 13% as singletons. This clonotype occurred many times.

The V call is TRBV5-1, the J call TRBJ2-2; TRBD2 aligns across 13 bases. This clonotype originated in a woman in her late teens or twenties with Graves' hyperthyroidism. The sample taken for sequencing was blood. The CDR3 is CASSRTSGRADTGELFF. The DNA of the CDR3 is TGCGCCAGCAGCCGGACTAGCGGGAGAGCGGACACCGGGGAGCTGTTTTTT.